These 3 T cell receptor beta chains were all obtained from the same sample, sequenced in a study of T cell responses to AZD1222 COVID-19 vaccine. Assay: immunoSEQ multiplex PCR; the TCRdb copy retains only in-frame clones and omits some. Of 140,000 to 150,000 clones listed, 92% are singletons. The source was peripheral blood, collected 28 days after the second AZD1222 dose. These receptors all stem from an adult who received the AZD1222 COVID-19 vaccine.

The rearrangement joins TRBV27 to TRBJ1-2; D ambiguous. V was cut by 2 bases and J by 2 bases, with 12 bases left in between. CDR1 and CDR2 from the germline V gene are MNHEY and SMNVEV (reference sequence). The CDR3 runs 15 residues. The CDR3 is CASSLTDGWNYGYTF. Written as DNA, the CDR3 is TGTGCCAGCAGTTTAACGGACGGGTGGAACTATGGCTACACCTTC.

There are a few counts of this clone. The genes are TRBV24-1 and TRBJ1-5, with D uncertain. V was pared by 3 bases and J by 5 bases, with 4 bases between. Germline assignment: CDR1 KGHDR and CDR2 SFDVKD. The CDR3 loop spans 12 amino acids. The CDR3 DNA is TGTGCCACCAGTGATACTGATCAGCCCCAGCATTTT. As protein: CATSDTDQPQHF.

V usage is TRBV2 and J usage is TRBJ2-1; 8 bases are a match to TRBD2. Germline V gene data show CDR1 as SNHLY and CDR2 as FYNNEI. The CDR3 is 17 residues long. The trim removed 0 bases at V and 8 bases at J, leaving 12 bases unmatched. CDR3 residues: CASSEALRGTRVDEQFF. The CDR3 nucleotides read TGTGCCAGCAGTGAAGCGCTTCGCGGGACTAGGGTGGATGAGCAGTTCTTC.